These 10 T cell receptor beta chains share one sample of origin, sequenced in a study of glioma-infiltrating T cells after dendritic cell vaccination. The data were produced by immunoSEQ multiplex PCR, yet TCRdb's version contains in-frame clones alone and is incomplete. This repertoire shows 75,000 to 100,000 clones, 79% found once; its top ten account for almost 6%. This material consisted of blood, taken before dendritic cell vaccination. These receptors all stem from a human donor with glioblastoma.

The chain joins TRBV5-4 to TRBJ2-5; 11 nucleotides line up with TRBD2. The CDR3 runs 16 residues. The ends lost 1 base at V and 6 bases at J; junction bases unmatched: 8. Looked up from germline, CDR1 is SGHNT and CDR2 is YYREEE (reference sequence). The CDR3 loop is CASSLSSGRTLKTQYF. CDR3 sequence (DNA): TGTGCCAGCAGCTTGTCTAGCGGGAGGACTTTAAAGACCCAGTACTTC.

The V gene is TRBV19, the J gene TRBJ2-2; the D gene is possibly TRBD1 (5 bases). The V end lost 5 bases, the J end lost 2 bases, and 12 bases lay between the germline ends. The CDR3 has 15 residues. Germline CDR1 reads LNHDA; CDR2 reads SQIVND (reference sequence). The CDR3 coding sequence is TGTGCCAGTAGTCGACAGTTGTCTAACACCGGGGAGCTGTTTTTT. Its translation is CASSRQLSNTGELFF.

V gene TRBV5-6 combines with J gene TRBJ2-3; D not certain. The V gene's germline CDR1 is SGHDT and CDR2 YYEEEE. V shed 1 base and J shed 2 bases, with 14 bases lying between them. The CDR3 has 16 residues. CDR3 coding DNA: TGTGCCAGCAGCTTGTGGATTGGAAGCGCCACAGATACGCAGTATTTT. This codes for CASSLWIGSATDTQYF.

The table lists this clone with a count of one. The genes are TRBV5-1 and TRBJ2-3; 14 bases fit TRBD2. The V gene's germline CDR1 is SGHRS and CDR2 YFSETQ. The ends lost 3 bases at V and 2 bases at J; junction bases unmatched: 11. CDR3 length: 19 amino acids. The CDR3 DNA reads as TGCGCCAGCAGCTCCGGGACTAGCGGGAGTAATCCATCCACAGATACGCAGTATTTT. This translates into CASSSGTSGSNPSTDTQYF.

For the CDR3, the DNA is TGCGCCAGCAGCTTGGGACTAGGGACTAGCGCGAACAATGAGCAGTTCTTC. This sequence encodes CASSLGLGTSANNEQFF. The chain combines TRBV5-1 with TRBJ2-1; 10 nucleotides match TRBD2. V was pared by 0 bases and J by 5 bases, with 8 bases of the junction left unmatched. The CDR3 extends over 17 amino acids. Germline V gene sequence: CDR1 SGHRS, CDR2 YFSETQ.

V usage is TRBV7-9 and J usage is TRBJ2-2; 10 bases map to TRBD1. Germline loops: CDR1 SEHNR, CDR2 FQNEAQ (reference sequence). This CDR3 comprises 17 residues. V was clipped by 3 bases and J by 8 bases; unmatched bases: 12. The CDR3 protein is CASSLLPGQGLSGELFF. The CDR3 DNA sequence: TGTGCCAGCAGCTTGCTACCGGGACAGGGGTTGTCTGGGGAGCTGTTTTTT.

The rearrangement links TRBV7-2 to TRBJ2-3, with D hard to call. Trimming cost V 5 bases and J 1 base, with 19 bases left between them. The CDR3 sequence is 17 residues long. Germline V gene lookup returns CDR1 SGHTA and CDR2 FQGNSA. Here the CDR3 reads CASSLREINVGTDTQYF. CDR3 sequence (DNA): TGTGCCAGCAGCCTAAGAGAGATCAACGTGGGCACAGATACGCAGTATTTT.

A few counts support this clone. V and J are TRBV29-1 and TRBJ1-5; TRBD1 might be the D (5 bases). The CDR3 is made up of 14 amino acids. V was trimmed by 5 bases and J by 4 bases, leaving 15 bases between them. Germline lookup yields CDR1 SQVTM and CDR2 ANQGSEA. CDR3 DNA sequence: TGCAGCGTTTCCGGGGGACGGCAAAATCAGCCCCAGCATTTT. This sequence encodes CSVSGGRQNQPQHF.

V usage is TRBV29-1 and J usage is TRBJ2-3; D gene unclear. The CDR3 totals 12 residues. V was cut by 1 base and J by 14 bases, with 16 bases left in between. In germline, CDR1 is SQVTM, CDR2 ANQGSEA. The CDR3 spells CSVEARWPTRYF. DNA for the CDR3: TGCAGCGTTGAAGCCAGATGGCCAACCCGGTATTTT.

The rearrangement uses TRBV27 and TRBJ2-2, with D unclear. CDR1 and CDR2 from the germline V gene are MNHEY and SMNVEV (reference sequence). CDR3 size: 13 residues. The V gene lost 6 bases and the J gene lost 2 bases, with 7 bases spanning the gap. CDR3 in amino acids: CASSEINTGELFF. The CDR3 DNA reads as TGTGCCAGCAGCGAGATCAACACCGGGGAGCTGTTTTTT.